The next 26 T cell receptor beta chains were all read from a single sample in a study of regulatory T cells in long-lasting Graves disease. The TCR beta library used iRepertoire HTBI primers with Arm-PCR amplification of CDR3. TCRdb processed the multiplex PCR reads anew with MiXCR; each CDR3 protein has one entry. This table holds about 430,000 distinct CDR3 sequences, roughly a fifth found once. The time point denotes: persistent/refractory GD, antithyroid drugs over 5 years with positive TRAb. PBMC-extracted RNA yielded the TCR library. Here the sequenced sample was peripheral blood mononuclear cells (PBMCs), taken when the disease was refractory, from a patient treated with antithyroid drugs. These TCRs come from a female donor with Graves disease.

This clonotype turned up a few times. CDR3 sequence reads: CASSQGTGIQETQYF. CDR3 nucleotides: TGTGCCAGCAGCCAAGGAACAGGAATACAAGAGACCCAGTACTTC. This chain uses TRBV3-1 with TRBJ2-5; possibly TRBD1 for D (5 bases). Germline loops: CDR1 LGHDT, CDR2 YNNKEL (reference sequence). There are 15 residues in the CDR3. Trimming stripped 1 base from V and 2 bases from J, with 11 bases between.

This chain joins TRBV19 and TRBJ2-1; 7 bases line up with TRBD2. Unmatched junction bases numbered 3, after V lost 1 base and J lost 0 bases. The CDR3 consists of 16 residues. CDR1 and CDR2 (germline): LNHDA, SQIVND (reference sequence). The CDR3 nucleotides read TGTGCCAGTAGTATAGCCCCTAGCGGCTCCTACAATGAGCAGTTCTTC. This codes for CASSIAPSGSYNEQFF.

The rearrangement links TRBV20-1 to TRBJ2-7; 8 positions match TRBD1. This CDR3 region has 14 residues. Germline values: CDR1 DFQATT, CDR2 SNEGSKA (reference sequence). Unmatched junction bases numbered 8, after V lost 3 bases and J lost 4 bases. CDR3 sequence: CSARDGQGRYEQYF. For the CDR3, the DNA is TGCAGTGCTAGGGACGGACAGGGTCGATACGAGCAGTACTTC.

This clonotype has ten or more counts. The genes are TRBV28 and TRBJ2-7; 8 bases align to TRBD2. Germline V lookup: CDR1 MDHEN, CDR2 SYDVKM. CDR3 size: 15 residues. V trimming: 5 bases; J trimming: 4 bases; junction bases outside the gene matches: 10. The CDR3 DNA follows: TGTGCCAGCAGTCATAGTACCGGGACTAGATACGAGCAGTACTTC. Translated: CASSHSTGTRYEQYF.

The V call is TRBV4-1, the J call TRBJ2-3, with 8 bases that match TRBD1. The V segment lost 0 bases and the J segment 4 bases; nucleotides outside the gene matches: 18. Germline V gene lookup returns CDR1 MGHRA and CDR2 YSYEKL. This CDR3 region has 20 residues. CDR3 bases: TGCGCCAGCAGCCAAGATCGGAGCGTAAGGACAGGGCCTAAGTCAGATACGCAGTATTTT. Translation: CASSQDRSVRTGPKSDTQYF.

The rearrangement links TRBV30 to TRBJ2-7; either TRBD1 or TRBD2 may supply D (5 bases each). Trimming removed 1 base from V and 4 bases from J, with 20 bases in between. CDR1 and CDR2 (germline): GTSNPN, SVGIG (reference sequence). This CDR3 is built from 16 residues. The CDR3 region is CAWSAPPRDLFYEQYF. The CDR3 bases are TGTGCCTGGAGTGCACCCCCCCGGGACCTCTTTTACGAGCAGTACTTC.

The sample holds a few counts of this clonotype. The chain is built from TRBV20-1 and TRBJ2-7; TRBD2 agrees at 9 bases. V was clipped by 0 bases and J by 0 bases; unmatched bases: 12. Germline CDR1 is DFQATT and CDR2 is SNEGSKA (reference sequence). The CDR3 length is 18 residues. The chain's CDR3 is CSARETAGGLRSSYEQYF. The CDR3 nucleotides read TGCAGTGCTAGAGAAACAGCGGGAGGCCTCAGGAGCTCCTACGAGCAGTACTTC.

V gene TRBV19 combines with J gene TRBJ1-4; possible D gene TRBD1, 5 bases. With 3 bases removed from V and 3 bases from J, the gap between germline ends came to 8 bases. Germline V lookup: CDR1 LNHDA, CDR2 SQIVND (reference sequence). There are 14 residues in the CDR3. The chain's CDR3 is CASSITGANEKLFF. The CDR3 nucleotides read TGTGCCAGTAGTATTACAGGAGCTAATGAAAAACTGTTTTTT.

This chain uses TRBV2 with TRBJ2-1; 14 nucleotides line up with TRBD2. Germline loops: CDR1 SNHLY, CDR2 FYNNEI. The CDR3 runs 20 residues. Trimming took 6 bases from V and 4 from J; bases not matched to a gene: 17. The CDR3 region has the DNA TGTGCCAGCAGGGGGGCCGGACCCAGACTAGCGGGAGGGCCTTACAATGAGCAGTTCTTC. It encodes CASRGAGPRLAGGPYNEQFF.

V usage is TRBV10-1 and J usage is TRBJ2-7; D could derive from TRBD1 or TRBD2 (5 bases each). The CDR3 loop spans 13 amino acids. V lost 3 bases and J lost 7, with 13 bases in between. Germline lookup yields CDR1 WNHNN and CDR2 SYGVQD (reference sequence). The chain's CDR3 is CASSDSDSGEQYF. CDR3 coding DNA: TGCGCCAGCAGTGACTCCGACAGCGGTGAGCAGTACTTC.

The V and J genes are TRBV29-1 and TRBJ2-7; no clear D gene. This CDR3 has 13 residues. The V gene's germline CDR1 is SQVTM and CDR2 ANQGSEA. Trimming took 5 bases from V and 0 from J, leaving 11 bases between them. The CDR3: CSVLGYDSYEQYF. As DNA, the CDR3 is TGCAGCGTTCTGGGGTACGACTCCTACGAGCAGTACTTC.

A note on this clonotype: Since a much larger clone is just one base distant, this may be a read error. The chain joins TRBV9 to TRBJ1-1; possibly TRBD1 for D (6 bases). This CDR3 has 13 residues. V gave up 5 bases and J gave up 1 base, with 9 bases separating them. Per the germline V gene, CDR1 is SGDLS and CDR2 is YYNGEE. The CDR3 DNA follows: TGTGCCAGCAGAACGACAGGGAACACTGAAGCTTTCTTT. Protein: CASRTTGNTEAFF.

This clonotype was seen only a few times. This rearrangement joins TRBV19 to TRBJ1-5; 7 nucleotides agree with TRBD1. This CDR3 is built from 14 residues. V shed 6 bases and J 3 bases; nucleotides not matched to a gene: 5. Germline CDR1 reads LNHDA; CDR2 reads SQIVND (reference sequence). The CDR3: CASRTTGTNQPQHF. In nucleotides, the CDR3 is TGTGCCAGTAGGACGACAGGGACCAATCAGCCCCAGCATTTT. Complete variable domain (other parts from reference TRBV19 and TRBJ1-5): DGGITQSPKYLFRKEGQNVTLSCEQNLNHDAMYWYRQDPGQGLRLIYYSQIVNDFQKGDIAEGYSVSREKKESFPLTVTSAQKNPTAFYLCASRTTGTNQPQHFGDGTRLSIL.

In its sample, this clonotype was seen many times. This chain uses TRBV11-2 with TRBJ2-5; 12 nucleotides agree with TRBD2. Germline V gene data show CDR1 as SGHAT and CDR2 as FQNNGV. CDR3 size: 18 residues. V was clipped by 5 bases and J by 7 bases; unmatched bases: 17. The CDR3 is CASSATSGSYESRVTQYF. The CDR3 region has the DNA TGTGCCAGCAGCGCGACTAGCGGGAGTTACGAGTCCCGAGTGACCCAGTACTTC.

The chain has TRBV2 and TRBJ1-5; a weak D match, TRBD1 (5 bases). Germline values: CDR1 SNHLY, CDR2 FYNNEI. The CDR3 contains 15 residues. Trimming cost V 4 bases and J 3 bases, with 13 bases left between them. The CDR3 is CASSVLQADNQPQHF. CDR3 coding DNA: TGTGCCAGCAGTGTCCTACAGGCGGACAATCAGCCCCAGCATTTT.

The table lists this clonotype with many counts. The rearrangement links TRBV6-1 to TRBJ2-5; TRBD2 might be the D (5 bases). The germline gives CDR1 MNHNS, CDR2 SASEGT. CDR3 length equals 14 residues. Trimming shortened V by 11 bases and J by 0 bases, and 16 bases separated the two germline ends. CDR3 amino acids: CASQRGLYQETQYF. The CDR3 region has the DNA TGTGCCTCACAGCGAGGACTGTACCAAGAGACCCAGTACTTC.

V usage is TRBV28 and J usage is TRBJ2-1, with 10 bases fitting TRBD1. Germline V gene sequence: CDR1 MDHEN, CDR2 SYDVKM. V was pared by 3 bases and J by 9 bases, with 5 bases of the junction left unmatched. The CDR3 sequence is 14 residues long. CDR3 in DNA: TGTGCCAGCAGTTTCGGGACAGGGGAGCGTGAGCAGTTCTTC. Amino acids: CASSFGTGEREQFF.

In this sample, this clonotype turned up many times. J is TRBJ1-5 and V is TRBV27, with D perhaps TRBD1 (6 bases). This CDR3 has 16 amino acids. The V gene lost 5 bases and the J gene lost 6 bases, with 20 bases spanning the gap. Germline V gene data show CDR1 as MNHEY and CDR2 as SMNVEV (reference sequence). CDR3 sequence (DNA): TGTGCCAGCAGTCCCGTCATCGGGGGGCGCGGTCAGCCCCAGCATTTT. Translating gives CASSPVIGGRGQPQHF.

This clonotype was detected many times. The chain recombines TRBV28 with TRBJ2-7; D might be TRBD2 (5 bases). Germline-derived CDR1 and CDR2 are MDHEN and SYDVKM. V lost 7 bases and J lost 2, with 12 bases in between. The CDR3 has 13 residues. The CDR3 DNA reads TGTGCCAGCAACATACCTAGCACCTACGAGCAGTACTTC. This codes for CASNIPSTYEQYF.

This clonotype was detected ten times or more. The CDR3 spells CASSRTPRTSVNDEQYF. The CDR3 nucleotides are TGTGCCAGCAGTAGAACCCCAAGGACTAGCGTAAACGACGAGCAGTACTTC. J is TRBJ2-7 and V is TRBV2, with 9 bases that match TRBD2. Germline CDR1 is SNHLY and CDR2 is FYNNEI. The CDR3 sequence is 17 residues long. J gave up 5 bases and V 5 bases, and 16 bases lay outside the gene matches.

This clonotype was detected once. The chain has TRBV20-1 and TRBJ2-5; D is possibly TRBD2 (5 bases). The assigned J gene may be wrong: the sequence end matches TRBJ2-1 better. The germline CDR1 and CDR2 sequences are DFQATT and SNEGSKA (reference sequence). This CDR3 is 12 amino acids long. The CDR3 reads CSRASRNNEQFF. In DNA form, the CDR3 reads TGCAGCCGGGCTAGCAGAAACAATGAGCAGTTCTTC.

This clonotype was detected many times. The rearrangement uses TRBV11-2 and TRBJ1-2; D gene unclear. Per germline, CDR1 SGHAT and CDR2 FQNNGV. V lost 3 bases and J 1 base, leaving 6 bases between the germline ends. The CDR3 loop spans 13 amino acids. This chain's CDR3 is CASSFNSNYGYTF. CDR3 nucleotides: TGTGCCAGCAGCTTCAACAGTAACTATGGCTACACCTTC.

A remark on this clonotype: Likely a read error: the CDR3 ends without its conserved phenylalanine or tryptophan. The chain links TRBV7-8 to TRBJ2-7; 8 bases line up with TRBD2. CDR1 SGHVS and CDR2 FQNEAQ come from the germline V gene. This CDR3 comprises 17 residues. Losses at the gene ends were 5 bases for V and 4 bases for J; bases not matched to a gene: 16. CDR3 amino acids: CASSLRGRAGVEYEQYL. CDR3 nucleotides: TGTGCCAGCAGCCTCCGGGGCCGAGCGGGAGTCGAATACGAGCAGTACCTC.

This chain uses TRBV6-1 with TRBJ1-5; D is ambiguous. V shed 6 bases and J shed 2 bases, with 14 bases lying between them. The CDR3 loop spans 15 amino acids. Per the germline V gene, CDR1 is MNHNS and CDR2 is SASEGT. The CDR3 nucleotides read TGTGCCAGCAGGGGATTGGACGGACGCAATCAGCCCCAGCATTTT. Protein sequence: CASRGLDGRNQPQHF.

The rearrangement links TRBV5-6 to TRBJ2-3; no clear D. Trimming removed 3 bases from V and 0 bases from J, with 8 bases in between. In germline, CDR1 is SGHDT, CDR2 YYEEEE. There are 14 residues in the CDR3. For the CDR3, the DNA is TGTGCCAGCAGCTATTCTACTAGCACAGATACGCAGTATTTT. Protein sequence: CASSYSTSTDTQYF.

Many counts were recorded for this clonotype. The V call is TRBV28, the J call TRBJ2-5; the match to TRBD2 covers 10 bases. The junction had 8 bases not matched to a gene; V was cut back by 3 bases and J by 1 base. In germline, CDR1 is MDHEN, CDR2 SYDVKM. The CDR3 runs to 17 residues. The CDR3 region is CASSFPPGLATQETQYF. CDR3 nucleotides: TGTGCCAGCAGTTTCCCCCCGGGACTAGCGACCCAAGAGACCCAGTACTTC.